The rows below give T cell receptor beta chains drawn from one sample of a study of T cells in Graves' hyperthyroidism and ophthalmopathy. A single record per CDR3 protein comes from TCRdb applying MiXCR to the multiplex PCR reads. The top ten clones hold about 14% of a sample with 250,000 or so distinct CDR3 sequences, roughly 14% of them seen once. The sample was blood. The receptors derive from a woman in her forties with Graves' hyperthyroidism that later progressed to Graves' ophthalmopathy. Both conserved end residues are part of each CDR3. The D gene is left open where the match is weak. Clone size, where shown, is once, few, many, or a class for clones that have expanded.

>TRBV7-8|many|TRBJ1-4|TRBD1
CASRKQPDRGGEKLFF
TGTGCCAGCCGCAAACAACCGGACAGGGGAGGTGAAAAACTGTTTTTT
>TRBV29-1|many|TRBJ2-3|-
CSVERQVDTQYF
TGCAGCGTTGAACGACAGGTAGATACGCAGTATTTT
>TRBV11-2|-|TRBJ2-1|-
CASNNSRGEQLF
TGTGCCAGCAACAACTCCCGCGGAGAGCAGCTCTTC
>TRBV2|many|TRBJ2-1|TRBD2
CATASGPGVYNEQFF
TGTGCCACGGCTAGCGGCCCGGGGGTTTACAATGAGCAGTTCTTC
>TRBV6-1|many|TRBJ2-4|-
CASSELGALAKNIQYF
TGTGCCAGCAGTGAATTGGGGGCGCTAGCCAAAAACATTCAGTACTTC
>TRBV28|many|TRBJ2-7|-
CASSPPAPSDSAYEQYF
TGTGCCAGCAGTCCCCCGGCCCCTAGTGATTCGGCCTACGAGCAGTACTTC
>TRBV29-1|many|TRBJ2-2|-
CSVEAPTSTGELFF
TGCAGCGTTGAAGCTCCGACATCGACCGGGGAGCTGTTTTTT
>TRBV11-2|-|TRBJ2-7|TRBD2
CASRSGTSGSSAGYEQYF
TGTGCCAGCAGATCCGGGACTAGCGGGAGTTCGGCAGGCTACGAGCAGTACTTC
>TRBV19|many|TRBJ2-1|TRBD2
CASSILGLAGGGEQFF
TGTGCCAGTAGTATTCTAGGACTAGCGGGAGGGGGTGAGCAGTTCTTC
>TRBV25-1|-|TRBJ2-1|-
CASSDQWLAQGEQFF
TGTGCCAGCAGTGATCAGTGGCTAGCTCAGGGCGAGCAGTTCTTC
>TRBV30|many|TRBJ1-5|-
CAWSVGGQQPQHF
TGTGCCTGGAGTGTTGGGGGGCAGCAGCCCCAGCATTTT
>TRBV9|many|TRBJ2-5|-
CASSVDGSGETQYF
TGTGCCAGCAGCGTAGATGGGTCTGGAGAGACCCAGTACTTC
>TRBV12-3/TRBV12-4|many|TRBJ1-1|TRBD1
CASKALQGADEAFF
TGTGCCAGCAAGGCGCTACAGGGGGCAGATGAAGCTTTCTTT
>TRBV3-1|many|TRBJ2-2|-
CASSRQGSSGNTGELFF
TGTGCCAGCAGCCGCCAAGGTAGTAGCGGGAACACCGGGGAGCTGTTTTTT
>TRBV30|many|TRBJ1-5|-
CAWSTAYNQPQHF
TGTGCCTGGAGTACAGCCTACAATCAGCCCCAGCATTTT
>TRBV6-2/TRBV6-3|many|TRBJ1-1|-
CASSTPGIMNTEAFF
TGTGCCAGCAGTACCCCGGGGATCATGAACACTGAAGCTTTCTTT
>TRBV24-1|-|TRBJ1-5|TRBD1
CATSTSGQGLQPQHF
TGTGCCACCAGTACATCGGGACAGGGGCTTCAGCCCCAGCATTTT
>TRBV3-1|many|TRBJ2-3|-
CASSQTMSADTQYF
TGTGCCAGCAGCCAAACAATGAGCGCAGATACGCAGTATTTT
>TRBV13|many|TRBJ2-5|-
CASSLVAETQYF
TGTGCCAGCAGCTTAGTCGCGGAGACCCAGTACTTC
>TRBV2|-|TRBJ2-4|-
CASSEATVVIQYF
TGTGCCAGCAGTGAAGCAACGGTAGTCATTCAGTACTTC
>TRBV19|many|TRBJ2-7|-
CASSIGLGAYEQYF
TGTGCCAGTAGTATTGGGCTCGGTGCCTACGAGCAGTACTTC
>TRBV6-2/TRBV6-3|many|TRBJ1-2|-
CASSQRQASSYGYTF
TGTGCCAGCAGCCAAAGGCAGGCATCCAGCTATGGCTACACCTTC
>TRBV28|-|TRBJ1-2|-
CASSLDIYGYTF
TGTGCCAGCAGCCTAGACATCTATGGCTACACCTTC
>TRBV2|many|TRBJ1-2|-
CASSGQSYGYTF
TGTGCCAGCAGTGGACAGTCCTATGGCTACACCTTC
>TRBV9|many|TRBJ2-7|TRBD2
CASSVGAGGPYEQYF
TGTGCCAGCAGCGTAGGGGCGGGAGGGCCGTACGAGCAGTACTTC
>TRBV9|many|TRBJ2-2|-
CASSVERLRGSGELFF
TGTGCCAGCAGCGTAGAAAGATTGAGGGGGTCCGGGGAGCTGTTTTTT